The 21 T cell receptor beta chains below all came from one sample that was sequenced in a study of cytomegalovirus exposure and HLA in healthy donors. PCR was performed using 60 Vbeta and 13 Jbeta primers. The assay was immunoSEQ multiplex PCR, and TCRdb's table has in-frame clones only and misses some. Of around 150,000 clones in the sample, 76% were seen once. Sequences were obtained from PBMCs. The receptors were sampled from a man aged 35 to 55 in good health and CMV-seronegative.

The CDR3 nucleotides are TGCAGCGTTGCCCCAGGGGTGATGAACACTGAAGCTTTCTTT. This gives the protein CSVAPGVMNTEAFF. This chain joins TRBV29-1 and TRBJ1-1; D perhaps matches TRBD1 (6 bases). The CDR3 runs to 14 residues. V lost 4 bases to trimming and J lost 0 bases, with 12 bases between them. The germline V gene encodes CDR1 SQVTM and CDR2 ANQGSEA.

The chain couples TRBV4-1 to TRBJ2-5, with D possibly being TRBD2 (5 bases). The CDR3 has 14 amino acids. The ends were cut back, 3 bases at V and 5 bases at J, with 13 bases in the middle. Per germline, CDR1 MGHRA and CDR2 YSYEKL. The CDR3 sequence is CASSQIGGRETQYF. CDR3 in DNA: TGCGCCAGCAGCCAGATCGGAGGCAGGGAGACCCAGTACTTC.

The rearrangement joins TRBV10-3 to TRBJ2-5; the match to TRBD2 covers 7 bases. The J call is in doubt because the DNA end fits TRBJ2-7 better. CDR1 is ENHRY and CDR2 is SYGVKD in the germline V gene. This CDR3 has 13 residues. CDR3 loop: CAAGSGDEYEQYF. The CDR3 nucleotides are TGTGCCGCAGGGAGCGGGGACGAGTACGAGCAGTACTTC.

This clone showed up just a few times. The chain is built from TRBV11-2 and TRBJ2-4, with TRBD2 matching over 9 bases. Looked up from germline, CDR1 is SGHAT and CDR2 is FQNNGV. The CDR3 consists of 15 residues. The ends lost 3 bases at V and 9 bases at J; junction bases unmatched: 9. This CDR3 is CASSLAGGPQGIQYF. The CDR3 coding sequence is TGTGCCAGCAGCTTGGCGGGAGGGCCGCAGGGCATTCAGTACTTC.

The chain couples TRBV7-9 to TRBJ1-6, with 7 nucleotides matching TRBD1. The CDR3 consists of 16 residues. Losses at the gene ends were 4 bases for V and 10 bases for J; bases not matched to a gene: 13. Germline V lookup: CDR1 SEHNR, CDR2 FQNEAQ (reference sequence). CDR3 sequence: CASSSIQSGGRSPLHF. CDR3 coding DNA: TGTGCCAGCAGCTCCATACAGTCAGGGGGTAGGTCACCCCTCCACTTT.

The V and J genes are TRBV7-6 and TRBJ2-5, with D tentatively TRBD2 (6 bases). CDR3 size: 14 residues. Trimming pared 6 bases from V and 6 bases from J, leaving 17 bases between. Germline-derived CDR1 and CDR2 are SGHVS and FNYEAQ. This CDR3 is CASSPDPRGQTQYF. The CDR3, as DNA: TGTGCCAGCAGTCCTGATCCGCGGGGCCAGACCCAGTACTTC.

The V call is TRBV21-1, the J call TRBJ2-1; the table's D gene call, TRBD1, was not cross checked with the DNA. TRBV21-1 is labeled a pseudogene. This CDR3 contains 16 residues. The CDR3 is CASSKHRRFSYNEQFF. CDR3 nucleotide sequence: TGTGCCAGCAGCAAACACAGGAGATTCTCCTACAATGAGCAGTTCTTC.

This chain connects TRBV25-1 to TRBJ2-1, with D possibly being TRBD1 (6 bases). Germline-derived CDR1 and CDR2 are MGHDK and SYGVNS. The CDR3 extends over 14 amino acids. The V end was cut by 5 bases, the J end by 3 bases, with 11 bases between. The CDR3 region has the DNA TGTGCCAGCAGTCTGCTAGGGGGCTACAATGAGCAGTTCTTC. It yields the protein CASSLLGGYNEQFF. Full variable domain (rest looked up from reference TRBV25-1 and TRBJ2-1): EADIYQTPRYLVIGTGKKITLECSQTMGHDKMYWYQQDPGMELHLIHYSYGVNSTEKGDLSSESTVSRIRTEHFPLTLESARPSHTSQYLCASSLLGGYNEQFFGPGTRLTVL.

The rearrangement joins TRBV2 to TRBJ2-3; the D gene is possibly TRBD2 (6 bases). From germline, CDR1 is SNHLY and CDR2 FYNNEI. This CDR3 spans 12 amino acids. Trimming stripped 6 bases from V and 5 bases from J, with 9 bases between. In DNA, the CDR3 is TGTGCCAGCAGAAGACTAGTAGATACGCAGTATTTT. Protein: CASRRLVDTQYF.

The chain couples TRBV28 to TRBJ2-1, with D perhaps TRBD1 (6 bases). V was clipped by 5 bases and J by 10 bases, with 15 bases between them. Germline V CDR1 and CDR2: MDHEN, SYDVKM. The CDR3 consists of 13 residues. The CDR3: CASSPIGQREQFF. CDR3 nucleotides: TGTGCCAGCAGTCCCATTGGACAGCGAGAGCAGTTCTTC.

This clone occurred a few times. This rearrangement joins TRBV5-6 to TRBJ1-1; 7 bases align to TRBD1. V was pared by 1 base and J by 5 bases, with 11 bases of the junction left unmatched. This CDR3 has 16 amino acids. The germline V gene encodes CDR1 SGHDT and CDR2 YYEEEE. DNA of the CDR3: TGTGCCAGCAGCTTGCTCCATGACAGGGCGGGGACTGAAGCTTTCTTT. Amino acid sequence: CASSLLHDRAGTEAFF.

The DNA for the CDR3 is TGTGCCATCAGCGGGACAGGCAACAATGAAAAACTGTTTTTT. It yields the protein CAISGTGNNEKLFF. The rearrangement joins TRBV10-3 to TRBJ1-4; TRBD1 matches 8 bases. The CDR3 is made up of 14 amino acids. Trimming took 6 bases from V and 5 from J; bases not matched to a gene: 5. Germline-derived CDR1 and CDR2 are ENHRY and SYGVKD.

This clone was seen once. The chain has TRBV7-2 and TRBJ2-3; 11 bases map to TRBD1. Germline values: CDR1 SGHTA, CDR2 FQGNSA. The junction had 7 bases not matched to a gene; V was cut back by 5 bases and J by 3 bases. The CDR3 runs 16 residues. This CDR3 is CASSRTGGVGTDTQYF. The CDR3, as DNA: TGTGCCAGCAGCCGGACAGGGGGCGTTGGGACAGATACGCAGTATTTT.

The rearrangement uses TRBV5-4 and TRBJ2-7; the D gene is possibly TRBD1 (5 bases). This CDR3 comprises 18 residues. Between the trimmed V and J ends, which lost 3 bases and 0 bases, there was a span of 22 bases. The germline V gene has CDR1 SGHNT and CDR2 YYREEE (reference sequence). The CDR3: CASSSQKAETASSYEQYF. CDR3 coding DNA: TGTGCCAGCAGCTCGCAAAAGGCTGAGACAGCCAGCTCCTACGAGCAGTACTTC. The variable domain in full, with the rest retrieved from reference TRBV5-4 and TRBJ2-7, is ETGVTQSPTHLIKTRGQQVTLRCSSQSGHNTVSWYQQALGQGPQFIFQYYREEENGRGNFPPRFSGLQFPNYSSELNVNALELDDSALYLCASSSQKAETASSYEQYFGPGTRLTVT.

V is TRBV28 and J is TRBJ2-1; D unclear. CDR3 length: 15 amino acids. Trimming left V 4 bases short and J 6 bases short, with 16 bases between. From germline, CDR1 is MDHEN and CDR2 SYDVKM. The CDR3 loop is CASSSDSLLINEQFF. DNA of the CDR3: TGTGCCAGCAGTTCAGACTCCCTGTTGATCAATGAGCAGTTCTTC.

The chain uses TRBV5-6 and TRBJ2-3, with 9 nucleotides matching TRBD2. V was pared by 4 bases and J by 2 bases, with 5 bases of the junction left unmatched. The CDR3 contains 15 residues. CDR1 is SGHDT and CDR2 is YYEEEE in the germline V gene. The CDR3 is CASSPIAGATDTQYF. The CDR3 DNA reads TGTGCCAGCAGCCCGATAGCGGGAGCCACAGATACGCAGTATTTT.

The rearrangement joins TRBV6-5 to TRBJ2-5, with a possible D match to TRBD2 (5 bases). Germline CDR1 is MNHEY and CDR2 is SVGAGI. The CDR3 extends over 11 amino acids. The ends were cut back, 2 bases at V and 8 bases at J, with 6 bases in the middle. The CDR3, as DNA: TGTGCCAGCAGTTACCCGGGAACCCAGTACTTC. Translation gives CASSYPGTQYF.

The V gene is TRBV7-9, the J gene TRBJ2-7; possible D gene TRBD1, 6 bases. There are 13 residues in the CDR3. From germline, CDR1 is SEHNR and CDR2 FQNEAQ (reference sequence). V was shortened by 4 bases and J by 8 bases, with 15 bases between the two germline ends. CDR3 loop: CASSSQTGEKQYF. CDR3 coding DNA: TGTGCCAGCAGCTCCCAGACAGGAGAAAAGCAGTACTTC.

The J gene is TRBJ2-7, the V gene TRBV4-2; D may be TRBD2 (7 bases). The V gene lost 1 base and the J gene lost 6 bases, with 13 bases spanning the gap. The CDR3 has 14 residues. Germline assignment: CDR1 LGHNA and CDR2 YNFKEQ. In nucleotides, the CDR3 is TGTGCCAGCAGCCAAGTTGGGGGGGGCGGCGAGCAGTACTTC. This gives the protein CASSQVGGGGEQYF.

The CDR3 region is CASSHTQGQGNEQYF. The DNA for the CDR3 is TGTGCCAGCAGTCACACCCAGGGACAGGGTAACGAGCAGTACTTC. The J gene is TRBJ2-7, the V gene TRBV6-5; 9 bases match TRBD1. Germline-derived CDR1 and CDR2 are MNHEY and SVGAGI. J gave up 5 bases and V 5 bases, and 10 bases lay outside the gene matches. CDR3 size: 15 residues.

The chain is built from TRBV4-3 and TRBJ1-4, with D possibly TRBD1 on 5 matching bases. This CDR3 comprises 16 residues. Trimming pared 0 bases from V and 3 bases from J, leaving 11 bases between. CDR1 and CDR2 from the germline V gene are LGHNA and YSLEER. CDR3 region: CASSQDGAVANEKLFF. CDR3 in DNA: TGCGCCAGCAGCCAAGATGGGGCGGTTGCTAATGAAAAACTGTTTTTT.